These 9 T cell receptor beta chains originate from one sample sequenced in a study of T cells after yellow fever vaccination. One entry per CDR3 protein, called by TCRdb with MiXCR from the 5' RACE reads. The data hold approximately 150,000 distinct CDR3 sequences, with approximately 6% observed a single time. Sample: CD4+ T cells sorted from PBMCs, taken on the day of the first yellow fever vaccination. The source is a man between 18 and 29 years old who received the YFV17D yellow fever vaccine.

This clonotype came up many times. The chain is built from TRBV5-6 and TRBJ2-1; D ambiguous. The CDR3 loop spans 16 amino acids. Trimming removed 0 bases at V and 0 bases at J, with 10 bases between. Germline loops: CDR1 SGHDT, CDR2 YYEEEE. The CDR3, as DNA: TGTGCCAGCAGCTTGGGAGGTCCGAGCTCCTACAATGAGCAGTTCTTC. It is translated as CASSLGGPSSYNEQFF.

This clonotype was counted at least ten times. The chain employs TRBV12-3 or TRBV12-4 and TRBJ2-5; D gene unclear. The CDR3 is 12 residues long. The ends were cut back, 6 bases at V and 0 bases at J, with 5 bases in the middle. The CDR3: CASSRDQETQYF. CDR3 coding DNA: TGTGCCAGCAGCCGGGACCAAGAGACCCAGTACTTC.

This clonotype was detected ten times or more. The CDR3 nucleotides read TGTGCCAGCAGCCCTCCCGGGACAGGGAATAATTCACCCCTCCACTTT. Protein sequence: CASSPPGTGNNSPLHF. The V call is TRBV7-2, the J call TRBJ1-6; 9 bases fit TRBD1. Germline loops: CDR1 SGHTA, CDR2 FQGNSA. This CDR3 contains 16 residues. V trimming: 5 bases; J trimming: 5 bases; junction bases outside the gene matches: 7.

This clonotype was observed at least ten times. This chain uses TRBV7-9 with TRBJ2-3, with 11 bases that match TRBD2. The germline V gene encodes CDR1 SEHNR and CDR2 FQNEAQ (reference sequence). This CDR3 region has 17 residues. V shed 5 bases and J 2 bases; nucleotides not matched to a gene: 9. The CDR3 nucleotides are TGTGCCAGCAGCCCAGGAGTAGCGGGGGGGATCACAGATACGCAGTATTTT. Its translation is CASSPGVAGGITDTQYF.

The chain recombines TRBV20-1 with TRBJ2-5, with 7 positions matching TRBD1. The CDR3 is made up of 12 amino acids. The germline V gene encodes CDR1 DFQATT and CDR2 SNEGSKA (reference sequence). V was clipped by 1 base and J by 10 bases; unmatched bases: 6. This chain's CDR3 is CSARVGRGFQYF. The CDR3 DNA is TGCAGTGCTAGAGTTGGCAGGGGGTTCCAGTACTTC.

This chain joins TRBV29-1 and TRBJ1-5; D perhaps matches TRBD1 (6 bases). Germline loops: CDR1 SQVTM, CDR2 ANQGSEA. The V end lost 4 bases, the J end lost 5 bases, and 15 bases lay between the germline ends. The CDR3 runs to 14 residues. The CDR3 DNA reads TGCAGCGTTGCTGAGACAGGAAAAGATCAGCCCCAGCATTTT. Its translation: CSVAETGKDQPQHF.

This clonotype was detected many times. The chain links TRBV15 to TRBJ2-5; D is perhaps TRBD2 (6 bases). Germline loops: CDR1 LNHNV, CDR2 YYDKDF (reference sequence). This CDR3 has 15 residues. Trimming took off 2 bases at V and 3 bases at J, with 13 bases between the two ends. CDR3 DNA: TGTGCCACCAGCAGACCTCCTAGCGCAGAAGAGACCCAGTACTTC. Translation: CATSRPPSAEETQYF.

V gene TRBV15 combines with J gene TRBJ1-1; D ambiguous. The germline V gene encodes CDR1 LNHNV and CDR2 YYDKDF (reference sequence). The CDR3 covers 14 residues. V lost 1 base and J lost 1, with 7 bases in between. For the CDR3, the DNA is TGTGCCACCAGCAGAGCAAGAGAGAACACTGAAGCTTTCTTT. Its protein product is CATSRARENTEAFF.

The rearrangement links TRBV20-1 to TRBJ1-1; D call uncertain. The CDR3 is made up of 13 amino acids. Trimming took off 3 bases at V and 3 bases at J, with 11 bases between the two ends. Germline values: CDR1 DFQATT, CDR2 SNEGSKA (reference sequence). This CDR3 is CSARRSPDTEAFF. As DNA, the CDR3 is TGCAGTGCTAGGCGATCTCCGGACACTGAAGCTTTCTTT.